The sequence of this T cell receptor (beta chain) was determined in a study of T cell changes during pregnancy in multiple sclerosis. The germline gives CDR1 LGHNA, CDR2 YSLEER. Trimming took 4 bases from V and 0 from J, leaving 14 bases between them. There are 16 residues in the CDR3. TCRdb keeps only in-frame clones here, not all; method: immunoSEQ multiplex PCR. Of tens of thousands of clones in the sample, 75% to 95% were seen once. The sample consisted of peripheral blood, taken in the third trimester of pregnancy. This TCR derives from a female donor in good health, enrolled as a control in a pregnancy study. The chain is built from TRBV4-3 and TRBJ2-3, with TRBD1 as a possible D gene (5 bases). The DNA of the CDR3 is TGCGCCAGCAGCCCCTGGGGCGGTTCTAGCACAGATACGCAGTATTTT. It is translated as CASSPWGGSSTDTQYF.